The present entry profiles one T cell receptor (beta chain) with its context. The data are from a study of blood T cell repertoires in COVID-19. Looking at the study overall: T cells, B-cell-depleted T cells, or PBMCs provided the cDNA or gDNA that served as material.

Repertoires were generated with immunoSEQ multiplex PCR, while TCRdb's copy carries only in-frame clones and drops some. The table shows some 250,000 clones, with around 89% occurring only once. V was cut by 2 bases and J by 2 bases, with 8 bases left in between. Germline CDR1 and CDR2: SGHRS and YFSETQ. This CDR3 contains 13 residues. The sequenced sample consisted of PBMCs or T cells enriched from blood (not recorded which). The receptor was derived from a man in his forties who had recovered from COVID-19. The chain has TRBV5-1 and TRBJ2-7; D might be TRBD2 (5 bases). DNA of the CDR3: TGCGCCAGCAGCTTAGACTATACCTACGAGCAGTACTTC. This gives the protein CASSLDYTYEQYF.